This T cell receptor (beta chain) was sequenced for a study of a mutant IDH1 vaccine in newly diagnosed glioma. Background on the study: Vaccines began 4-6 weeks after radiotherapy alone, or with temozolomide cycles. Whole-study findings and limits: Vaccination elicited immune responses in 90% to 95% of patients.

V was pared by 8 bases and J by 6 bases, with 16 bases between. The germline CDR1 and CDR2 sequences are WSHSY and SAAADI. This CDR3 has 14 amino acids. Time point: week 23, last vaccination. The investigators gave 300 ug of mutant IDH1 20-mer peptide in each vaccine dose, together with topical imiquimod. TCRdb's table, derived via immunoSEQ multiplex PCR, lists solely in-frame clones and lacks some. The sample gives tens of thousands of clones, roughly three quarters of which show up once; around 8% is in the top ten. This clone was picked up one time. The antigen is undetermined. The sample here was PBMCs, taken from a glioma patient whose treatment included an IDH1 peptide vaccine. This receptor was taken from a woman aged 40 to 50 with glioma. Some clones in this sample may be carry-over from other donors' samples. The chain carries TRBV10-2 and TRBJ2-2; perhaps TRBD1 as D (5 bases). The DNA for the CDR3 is TGCGCCAGCGGAAGTGGGGCTGTGGCCGGGGAGCTGTTTTTT. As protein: CASGSGAVAGELFF.